This T cell receptor beta chain was documented in a study of blood T cell repertoires in COVID-19. Study-wide background: The United States, Italy and Spain provided the acute and convalescent COVID-19 samples.

Assay used: immunoSEQ multiplex PCR; TCRdb lists only in-frame clones, some missing. The table shows 95,000 to 150,000 clones, with around 83% occurring only once. Living in about two dozen US areas, the participants were between about 18 and 90 years of age. Participants' own reports of clinical history determined their cohort assignment. CDR3 length: 16 amino acids. V shed 4 bases and J 0 bases; nucleotides not matched to a gene: 4. The germline CDR1 and CDR2 sequences are SGHRS and YFSETQ. Sequencing input: PBMCs or T cells enriched from blood (not recorded which). This sequence was found in a woman in her 30s who had recovered from COVID-19. This chain joins TRBV5-1 and TRBJ2-7; TRBD2 matches 13 bases. The CDR3 bases are TGCGCCAGCAGCCCAGGACTAGCGGGAGCCTCCTACGAGCAGTACTTC. Its translation: CASSPGLAGASYEQYF.